This TCR beta chain appears in the sequencing data of a study of T cell responses to AZD1222 COVID-19 vaccine. Study outcomes and limitations: It should be noted that donors were predominantly white British and more often female, and clonal diversity was possibly underestimated.

Germline CDR1 is SGHAT and CDR2 is FQNNGV. This CDR3 spans 15 amino acids. The V gene end was trimmed by 6 bases and the J gene end by 4 bases; junction bases not matched to a gene: 8. Assay: immunoSEQ multiplex PCR; the TCRdb copy retains only in-frame clones and omits some. Here the sample spans some 130,000 clones, 92% being singletons. A note on this clone: Its matching antigen is unknown.

This TCR was sampled from an adult who received the AZD1222 COVID-19 vaccine. The chain recombines TRBV11-2 with TRBJ2-7; 11 positions agree with TRBD2. The sample was peripheral blood, taken 28 days after the second AZD1222 dose. CDR3: CASSKTGLAAYEQYF. In DNA form, the CDR3 reads TGTGCCAGCAGTAAAACGGGACTAGCGGCTTACGAGCAGTACTTC.